What follows are 22 T cell receptor beta chains derived from one specimen sequenced in a study of cytotoxic CD8 clonotypes in ibrutinib-treated CLL. TCRdb keeps only in-frame clones here, not all; method: immunoSEQ multiplex PCR. Among about 200,000 clones listed, 79% were seen once. Sequences were derived from PBMCs, sampled after 12 months of ibrutinib treatment. The receptors were sampled from a human donor with chronic lymphocytic leukemia.

This chain connects TRBV7-2 to TRBJ1-6; TRBD1 aligns across 9 bases. The V gene's germline CDR1 is SGHTA and CDR2 FQGNSA. J lost 7 bases, V lost 0 bases, and 1 base had no gene match. The CDR3 has 15 residues. Here the CDR3 reads CASSLAGTGNSPLHF. As DNA, the CDR3 is TGTGCCAGCAGCTTAGCTGGGACAGGGAATTCACCCCTCCACTTT.

The chain recombines TRBV5-1 with TRBJ2-1, with 11 positions matching TRBD1. The CDR3 has 16 amino acids. The V gene's germline CDR1 is SGHRS and CDR2 YFSETQ. Losses at the gene ends were 2 bases for V and 9 bases for J; bases not matched to a gene: 10. For the CDR3, the DNA is TGCGCCAGCAGCTTCGGGCGGACAGGGGGCTGGCGTGAGCAGTTCTTC. Residues: CASSFGRTGGWREQFF.

CDR3 sequence reads: CASSLLGNTIYF. The DNA for the CDR3 is TGTGCCAGCAGCTTACTCGGAAACACCATATATTTT. The rearrangement joins TRBV11-2 to TRBJ1-3, with no clear D. Germline V gene data show CDR1 as SGHAT and CDR2 as FQNNGV. The length of the CDR3 is 12 residues. The ends were cut back, 2 bases at V and 4 bases at J, with 3 bases in the middle.

The chain combines TRBV18 with TRBJ2-7; 8 nucleotides align to TRBD2. The CDR3 extends over 17 amino acids. Losses at the gene ends were 6 bases for V and 0 bases for J; bases not matched to a gene: 13. In germline, CDR1 is KGHSH, CDR2 LQKENI. CDR3 bases: TGTGCCAGCTCCGGGGGGGGACTTCCCCTCCCCTCCTACGAGCAGTACTTC. Translated: CASSGGGLPLPSYEQYF.

The chain joins TRBV5-1 to TRBJ2-5; weak D call: TRBD1 (7 bases). Germline V gives CDR1 SGHRS, CDR2 YFSETQ. V lost 4 bases to trimming and J lost 1 base, with 11 bases between them. This CDR3 has 14 amino acids. As DNA, the CDR3 is TGCGCCAGCAGCGCGGGACAGACCCAAGAGACCCAGTACTTC. It translates to CASSAGQTQETQYF.

This clone was recorded a few times. V usage is TRBV6-5 and J usage is TRBJ2-1, with D possibly being TRBD2 (5 bases). The V and J ends lost 2 bases and 10 bases respectively, with 12 bases between them. This CDR3 is built from 13 residues. Germline V CDR1 and CDR2: MNHEY, SVGAGI. The CDR3 protein is CASSYTRAVEQFF. In DNA form, the CDR3 reads TGTGCCAGCAGTTACACTAGGGCGGTAGAGCAGTTCTTC.

The CDR3 loop reads CASSDRQYNEQFF. In DNA, the CDR3 is TGTGCCAGCAGTGACAGACAGTACAATGAGCAGTTCTTC. The chain links TRBV6-5 to TRBJ2-1, with D possibly being TRBD1 (5 bases). Germline V lookup: CDR1 MNHEY, CDR2 SVGAGI. V lost 5 bases, J lost 4 bases, and 9 bases lay in between. The CDR3 consists of 13 residues.

CDR3 region: CASSQYIGRAKLGSMNTEAFF. In DNA, the CDR3 is TGCGCCAGCAGCCAATACATCGGCAGGGCCAAATTGGGGAGTATGAACACTGAAGCTTTCTTT. This chain uses TRBV4-1 with TRBJ1-1; a possible D gene is TRBD1 (5 bases). Germline values: CDR1 MGHRA, CDR2 YSYEKL. This CDR3 region has 21 residues. V lost 2 bases and J lost 0, with 28 bases in between.

V gene TRBV6-5 combines with J gene TRBJ2-1, with 12 bases identical to TRBD2. The CDR3 sequence is 15 residues long. V dropped 4 bases and J dropped 6; count of bases not matched to a gene: 4. Germline assignment: CDR1 MNHEY and CDR2 SVGAGI. CDR3 bases: TGTGCCAGCAGTTCCGGGACTAGCGGGTCCAATGAGCAGTTCTTC. Encoded protein: CASSSGTSGSNEQFF.

The chain links TRBV2 to TRBJ1-5; D remains unclear. CDR3 length: 15 amino acids. Trimming left V 3 bases short and J 1 base short, with 10 bases between. The germline gives CDR1 SNHLY, CDR2 FYNNEI. The CDR3 protein is CASSDWGVSNQPQHF. The DNA for the CDR3 is TGTGCCAGCAGTGATTGGGGAGTCAGCAATCAGCCCCAGCATTTT.

The chain uses TRBV28 and TRBJ1-1, with D uncertain. The V end lost 6 bases, the J end lost 3 bases, and 8 bases lay between the germline ends. Germline V gene data show CDR1 as MDHEN and CDR2 as SYDVKM. CDR3 length: 12 residues. CDR3 in DNA: TGTGCCAGCAGGCCGACTTACACTGAAGCTTTCTTT. Its protein product is CASRPTYTEAFF.

This chain connects TRBV6-6 to TRBJ2-5, with 7 bases identical to TRBD1. V lost 6 bases, J lost 4 bases, and 11 bases stayed unmatched. The V gene's germline CDR1 is MNHNY and CDR2 SVGAGI (reference sequence). The CDR3 spans 15 residues. CDR3 sequence (DNA): TGTGCCAGCAGCCAAGGGGGCGCAGGGGGAGAGACCCAGTACTTC. This codes for CASSQGGAGGETQYF.

The rearrangement uses TRBV27 and TRBJ2-5; no clear D gene. Per the germline V gene, CDR1 is MNHEY and CDR2 is SMNVEV (reference sequence). Trimming shortened V by 8 bases and J by 0 bases, and 10 bases separated the two germline ends. This CDR3 is built from 13 residues. CDR3 loop: CASGQSYQETQYF. The DNA for the CDR3 is TGTGCCAGCGGTCAATCGTACCAAGAGACCCAGTACTTC.

This chain uses TRBV6-6 with TRBJ1-2, with 10 bases fitting TRBD1. After removal of 9 bases from V and 6 bases from J, the junction contained 13 bases not matched to a gene. CDR1 and CDR2 from the germline V gene are MNHNY and SVGAGI (reference sequence). The CDR3 has 15 amino acids. The CDR3 DNA reads TGTGCCAGTTCGATAGGGACAGGGGAACCGAATGGCTACACCTTC. It is translated as CASSIGTGEPNGYTF.

J is TRBJ2-1 and V is TRBV4-1; no definite D call. V was cut by 6 bases and J by 0 bases, with 6 bases left in between. The germline V gene encodes CDR1 MGHRA and CDR2 YSYEKL. CDR3 length: 13 residues. The CDR3 protein is CASRQSSYNEQFF. The DNA of the CDR3 is TGCGCCAGCAGACAGAGCTCCTACAATGAGCAGTTCTTC.

The rearrangement uses TRBV7-6 and TRBJ2-7; D not certain. With 5 bases removed from V and 5 bases from J, the gap between germline ends came to 19 bases. The germline CDR1 and CDR2 sequences are SGHVS and FNYEAQ. The CDR3 has 15 residues. The DNA of the CDR3 is TGTGCCAGCAGCGCAACCGGCCAGGCATTAGACGAGCAGTACTTC. It yields the protein CASSATGQALDEQYF.

V gene TRBV18 combines with J gene TRBJ1-3; weak D call: TRBD1 (5 bases). Germline CDR1 is KGHSH and CDR2 is LQKENI. V gave up 2 bases and J gave up 2 bases, with 7 bases separating them. CDR3 length equals 14 residues. As DNA, the CDR3 is TGTGCCAGCTCACCAAAGACAGCTGGAAACACCATATATTTT. Translated: CASSPKTAGNTIYF.

The CDR3 DNA reads TGCGCCTCTGCGGCGGGGTCGAACACTGAAGCTTTCTTT. It is translated as CASAAGSNTEAFF. This chain connects TRBV5-1 to TRBJ1-1; the D is unclear. The CDR3 loop spans 13 amino acids. Germline-derived CDR1 and CDR2 are SGHRS and YFSETQ. Trimming took 10 bases from V and 1 from J, leaving 14 bases between them.

The chain has TRBV7-9 and TRBJ2-3; TRBD1 or TRBD2 may be the D gene (5 bases each). CDR3 length equals 16 residues. V lost 2 bases and J 0 bases, leaving 12 bases between the germline ends. CDR1 is SEHNR and CDR2 is FQNEAQ in the germline V gene (reference sequence). The CDR3 nucleotides read TGTGCCAGCAGCTTATCGAGCTGGGGGAGCACAGATACGCAGTATTTT. Translation: CASSLSSWGSTDTQYF. Full variable domain (missing parts from reference TRBV7-9 and TRBJ2-3): DTGVSQNPRHKITKRGQNVTFRCDPISEHNRLYWYRQTLGQGPEFLTYFQNEAQLEKSRLLSDRFSAERPKGSFSTLEIQRTEQGDSAMYLCASSLSSWGSTDTQYFGPGTRLTVL.

The gene calls are TRBV19 and TRBJ2-1; D is unclear. The germline V gene encodes CDR1 LNHDA and CDR2 SQIVND (reference sequence). V lost 1 base and J lost 1, with 8 bases in between. The CDR3 spans 15 residues. The CDR3 DNA is TGTGCCAGTAGTATAGGTACTGCATCCTACAATGAGCAGTTCTTC. Translation: CASSIGTASYNEQFF.

The chain is built from TRBV6-1 and TRBJ2-3; D is ambiguous. The germline V gene encodes CDR1 MNHNS and CDR2 SASEGT. CDR3 length: 9 residues. V lost 8 bases, J lost 10 bases, and 7 bases lay in between. CDR3 DNA: TGTGCCAGCGAGGTTGCGCAGTATTTT. Protein product: CASEVAQYF.

This clone showed up just once. The V call is TRBV18, the J call TRBJ2-5, with D unresolved. V lost 3 bases, J lost 5 bases, and 10 bases lay in between. Looked up from germline, CDR1 is KGHSH and CDR2 is LQKENI. The CDR3 is 13 amino acids. The CDR3 nucleotides read TGTGCCAGCTCACCGAATGGTGGGGAGACCCAGTACTTC. It specifies CASSPNGGETQYF.